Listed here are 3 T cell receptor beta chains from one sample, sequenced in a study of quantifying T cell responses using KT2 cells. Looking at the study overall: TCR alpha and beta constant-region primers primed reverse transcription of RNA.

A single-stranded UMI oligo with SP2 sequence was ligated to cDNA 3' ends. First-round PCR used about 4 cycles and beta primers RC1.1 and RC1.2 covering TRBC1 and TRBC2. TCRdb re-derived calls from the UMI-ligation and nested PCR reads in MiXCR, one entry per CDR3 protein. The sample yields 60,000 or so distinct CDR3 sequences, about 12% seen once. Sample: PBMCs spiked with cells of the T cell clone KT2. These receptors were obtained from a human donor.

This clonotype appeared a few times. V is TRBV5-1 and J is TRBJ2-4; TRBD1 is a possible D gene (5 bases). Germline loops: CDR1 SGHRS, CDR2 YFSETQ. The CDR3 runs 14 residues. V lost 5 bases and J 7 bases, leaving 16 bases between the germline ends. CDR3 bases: TGCGCCAGCAGTTTGTTATCACAGGAGAACATTCAGTACTTC. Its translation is CASSLLSQENIQYF.

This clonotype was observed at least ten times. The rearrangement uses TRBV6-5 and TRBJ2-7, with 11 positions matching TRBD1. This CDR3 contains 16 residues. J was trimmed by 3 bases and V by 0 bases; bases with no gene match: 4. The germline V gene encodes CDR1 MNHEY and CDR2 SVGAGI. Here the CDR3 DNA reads TGTGCCAGCAGTTACTCGATAGGGACAGGGGGCTACGAGCAGTACTTC. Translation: CASSYSIGTGGYEQYF.

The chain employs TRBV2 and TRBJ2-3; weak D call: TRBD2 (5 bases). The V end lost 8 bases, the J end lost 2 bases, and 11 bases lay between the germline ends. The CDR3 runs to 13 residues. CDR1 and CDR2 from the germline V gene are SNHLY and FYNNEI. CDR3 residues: CASGLANTDTQYF. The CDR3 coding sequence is TGTGCCAGCGGACTGGCTAACACAGATACGCAGTATTTT.